The next 28 T cell receptor beta chains were all read from a single sample in a study of T-cell reconstitution after alpha-beta-depleted transplantation in children. A library of TCRbeta sequences, prepared with unique molecular identifiers, was generated. TCRdb ran MiXCR on the PCR reads and lists one entry per CDR3 protein. The sample contains some 200,000 distinct CDR3 sequences, just over 14% of which appear only once. Here the sequenced sample was PBMCs from the stem cell graft donor, taken from the stem cell graft. These TCRs come from a human donor who donated a stem cell graft to a child with acute lymphoblastic leukemia.

This clonotype was found many times. This chain uses TRBV4-1 with TRBJ2-7, with D possibly matching TRBD1 (6 bases). V was cut by 4 bases and J by 4 bases, with 14 bases left in between. This CDR3 contains 14 residues. Germline CDR1 and CDR2: MGHRA and YSYEKL. In DNA form, the CDR3 reads TGCGCCAGCAGCCCTATTGGGACACGATACGAGCAGTACTTC. This gives the protein CASSPIGTRYEQYF.

The gene calls are TRBV20-1 and TRBJ1-3; 7 bases line up with TRBD1. The CDR3 loop spans 14 amino acids. CDR1 and CDR2 from the germline V gene are DFQATT and SNEGSKA (reference sequence). Trimming at V came to 6 bases and at J to 3 bases, leaving 8 bases not matched to a gene. The CDR3 DNA is TGCAGTGCCGGAGGAGGGGGCTTTGGAAACACCATATATTTT. Protein sequence: CSAGGGGFGNTIYF.

Concerning this clonotype: A much larger clone sits a single nucleotide away, making a read error possible. The rearrangement uses TRBV11-3 and TRBJ2-1, with D possibly TRBD1 on 5 matching bases. This CDR3 spans 15 amino acids. V gave up 5 bases and J gave up 4 bases, with 15 bases separating them. The germline V gene has CDR1 SGHNT and CDR2 YENEEA. The DNA for the CDR3 is TGTGCCAGCAGCATTGAAGGGGCAAGATACAATGAGCAGTTCTTC. Its translation is CASSIEGARYNEQFF. Using reference TRBV11-3 and TRBJ2-1 for the parts outside the CDR3, the full variable domain is EAGVVQSPRYKIIEKKQPVAFWCNPISGHNTLYWYLQNLGQGPELLIRYENEEAVDDSQLPKDRFSAERLKGVDSTLKIQPAELGDSAVYLCASSIEGARYNEQFFGPGTRLTVL.

This clonotype came up many times. The V and J genes are TRBV29-1 and TRBJ2-2; D gene ambiguous. There are 13 residues in the CDR3. Trimming removed 6 bases at V and 3 bases at J, with 11 bases between. The V gene's germline CDR1 is SQVTM and CDR2 ANQGSEA. This chain's CDR3 is CSVSGGDTGELFF. CDR3 coding DNA: TGCAGCGTCAGTGGCGGAGACACCGGGGAGCTGTTTTTT.

In DNA, the CDR3 is TGTGCCAGCGCGGTGGGGGCCTCTGGGGCCAACGTCCTGACTTTC. The encoded protein is CASAVGASGANVLTF. The chain employs TRBV3-1 and TRBJ2-6, with D maybe TRBD1 (6 bases). Germline lookup yields CDR1 LGHDT and CDR2 YNNKEL (reference sequence). Trimming left V 8 bases short and J 0 bases short, with 11 bases between. There are 15 residues in the CDR3.

Comments on this clonotype: One end of the junction fails to match germline, which may point to a read error. The CDR3 bases are TGTGCCAGCAGCTTGAAAACCATAGGGGGCCACTATCGCTACACCTTC. This encodes CASSLKTIGGHYRYTF. The V call is TRBV27, the J call TRBJ1-2, with TRBD1 matching 7 bases. The germline V gene encodes CDR1 MNHEY and CDR2 SMNVEV (reference sequence). The CDR3 is 16 amino acids.

This clonotype turned up a few times. CDR3 region: CAIQDYVNTGELFF. CDR3 bases: TGTGCCATCCAGGACTACGTGAACACCGGGGAGCTGTTTTTT. The chain employs TRBV12-3 or TRBV12-4 and TRBJ2-2, with D possibly matching TRBD2 (6 bases). Trimming removed 10 bases at V and 1 base at J, with 13 bases between. This CDR3 is 14 amino acids long.

This clonotype has a count of ten or more. This chain joins TRBV12-3 or TRBV12-4 and TRBJ2-1; D ambiguous. V dropped 5 bases and J dropped 9 bases, with 11 bases sitting between them. The CDR3 runs to 12 residues. CDR3: CASSPLGFEQFF. CDR3 sequence (DNA): TGTGCCAGCAGTCCGCTAGGGTTTGAGCAGTTCTTC.

This clonotype has ten or more counts. The chain carries TRBV27 and TRBJ1-2; 8 nucleotides line up with TRBD1. V lost 8 bases and J lost 6; bases outside the gene matches: 5. Germline V gene lookup returns CDR1 MNHEY and CDR2 SMNVEV (reference sequence). The CDR3 consists of 12 residues. The CDR3 DNA follows: TGTGCCAGCCGGACAGGGTACGATGGCTACACCTTC. Amino acids: CASRTGYDGYTF.

This clonotype was observed at least ten times. V gene TRBV5-1 combines with J gene TRBJ1-1; no reliable D call. The CDR3 loop spans 14 amino acids. V was clipped by 0 bases and J by 1 base, with 7 bases between them. CDR1 and CDR2 (germline): SGHRS, YFSETQ. CDR3 region: CASSLDGRNTEAFF. In nucleotides, the CDR3 is TGCGCCAGCAGCTTGGATGGAAGGAACACTGAAGCTTTCTTT.

The chain is built from TRBV20-1 and TRBJ1-1; 7 bases are a match to TRBD1. The CDR3 totals 13 residues. Trimming cost V 5 bases and J 2 bases; bases outside gene matches: 5. CDR1 is DFQATT, CDR2 SNEGSKA, per germline (reference sequence). The CDR3 reads CSAPGQSNTEAFF. The CDR3, as DNA: TGCAGTGCTCCGGGACAGTCTAACACTGAAGCTTTCTTT.

The chain joins TRBV7-7 to TRBJ2-5; a possible D gene is TRBD2 (5 bases). The V end lost 5 bases, the J end lost 4 bases, and 14 bases lay between the germline ends. The CDR3 runs 14 residues. CDR1 SSHAT and CDR2 FNYEAQ come from the germline V gene (reference sequence). CDR3 sequence (DNA): TGTGCCAGCAGCCCTCTCCGGGGTGGAGAGACCCAGTACTTC. Translating it yields CASSPLRGGETQYF.

At least ten counts were recorded for this clonotype. The V gene is TRBV29-1, the J gene TRBJ2-7; the match to TRBD1 covers 10 bases. The CDR3 runs to 14 residues. The V and J ends lost 5 bases and 6 bases, in that order; junction bases with no gene match: 10. The germline gives CDR1 SQVTM, CDR2 ANQGSEA. DNA of the CDR3: TGCAGCGTTAAAAGACAGGGGGCGAGCGGCGAGCAGTACTTC. It is translated as CSVKRQGASGEQYF.

For this clonotype: This may arise from a read error, as a much more abundant clone is one base away. The rearrangement joins TRBV29-1 to TRBJ2-5; 9 bases line up with TRBD1. Germline assignment: CDR1 SQVTM and CDR2 ANQGSEA. The CDR3 is 14 residues long. V shed 4 bases and J 1 base; nucleotides not matched to a gene: 4. CDR3 region: CSVGRQGGQETQYF. Here the CDR3 DNA reads TGCAGCGTTGGGAGACAGGGGGGCCAAGAGACCCAGTACTTC.

With respect to this clonotype: This may come from a read error, since a much larger clone is one base off. The chain links TRBV12-3 or TRBV12-4 to TRBJ1-2; tentative D call: TRBD1 (5 bases). This CDR3 spans 15 amino acids. CDR3 sequence reads: CASILEGPVGYGYTF. CDR3 DNA sequence: TGTGCCAGCATTTTAGAGGGACCCGTTGGGTATGGCTACACCTTC.

This clonotype appeared many times. V and J are TRBV4-1 and TRBJ2-7; tentative D call: TRBD2 (6 bases). Germline-derived CDR1 and CDR2 are MGHRA and YSYEKL. This CDR3 has 16 amino acids. Trimming shortened V by 0 bases and J by 2 bases, and 14 bases separated the two germline ends. CDR3 nucleotides: TGCGCCAGCAGCCAAGACGGGGGATACGGGACCTACGAGCAGTACTTC. It translates to CASSQDGGYGTYEQYF.

This clonotype was picked up many times. V usage is TRBV2 and J usage is TRBJ2-7; D is unclear. The CDR3 is 11 residues long. Germline CDR1 is SNHLY and CDR2 is FYNNEI. Trimming cost V 3 bases and J 5 bases, with 5 bases left between them. The CDR3 here is CASSDRDEQYF. The DNA of the CDR3 is TGTGCCAGCAGTGATAGGGACGAGCAGTACTTC. Filled out from reference TRBV2 and TRBJ2-7, the complete variable domain reads EPEVTQTPSHQVTQMGQEVILRCVPISNHLYFYWYRQILGQKVEFLVSFYNNEISEKSEIFDDQFSVERPDGSNFTLKIRSTKLEDSAMYFCASSDRDEQYFGPGTRLTVT.

The sample holds many counts of this clonotype. CDR3 amino acids: CASSLMASSYNEQFF. The DNA of the CDR3 is TGTGCCAGCAGTTTAATGGCGAGCTCCTACAATGAGCAGTTCTTC. The chain joins TRBV12-3 or TRBV12-4 to TRBJ2-1; D call uncertain. This CDR3 comprises 15 residues. V was clipped by 2 bases and J by 0 bases, with 8 bases between them.

This clonotype was seen at least ten times. CDR3 loop: CSGNRGPAYNEQFF. The CDR3 nucleotides are TGCAGCGGAAACAGGGGGCCGGCCTACAATGAGCAGTTCTTC. This rearrangement joins TRBV29-1 to TRBJ2-1; 9 bases match TRBD1. Looked up from germline, CDR1 is SQVTM and CDR2 is ANQGSEA. The CDR3 loop spans 14 amino acids. V was pared by 7 bases and J by 2 bases, with 6 bases of the junction left unmatched.

This clonotype was recorded at least ten times. The V call is TRBV12-3 or TRBV12-4, the J call TRBJ2-7; 11 bases agree with TRBD2. This CDR3 region has 13 residues. The V gene end was trimmed by 6 bases and the J gene end by 5 bases; junction bases not matched to a gene: 3. The CDR3 spells CASSPSGRNEQYF. The DNA for the CDR3 is TGTGCCAGCAGCCCTAGCGGGAGGAACGAGCAGTACTTC.

This clonotype was seen many times. This chain joins TRBV20-1 and TRBJ2-1, with D possibly matching TRBD1 (5 bases). The V end lost 0 bases, the J end lost 4 bases, and 13 bases lay between the germline ends. Germline V CDR1 and CDR2: DFQATT, SNEGSKA (reference sequence). The CDR3 is 15 amino acids. The CDR3 DNA follows: TGCAGTGCTAGAGATCCGGCAGGGTTATACAATGAGCAGTTCTTC. Translated, it gives CSARDPAGLYNEQFF.

In DNA, the CDR3 is TGCGCCAGCAGCTTGGGGGACTTTTGGGCCTCCTACGAGCAGTACTTC. It is translated as CASSLGDFWASYEQYF. V is TRBV5-1 and J is TRBJ2-7; a weak D match, TRBD2 (6 bases). This CDR3 is built from 16 residues. Germline-derived CDR1 and CDR2 are SGHRS and YFSETQ. Trimming left V 0 bases short and J 0 bases short, with 13 bases between. The entire variable domain, with the rest obtained from reference TRBV5-1 and TRBJ2-7, is as follows: KAGVTQTPRYLIKTRGQQVTLSCSPISGHRSVSWYQQTPGQGLQFLFEYFSETQRNKGNFPGRFSGRQFSNSRSEMNVSTLELGDSALYLCASSLGDFWASYEQYFGPGTRLTVT.

The CDR3 loop is CASSPQAARGQFF. The CDR3 coding sequence is TGTGCCAGCAGCCCCCAGGCCGCCCGTGGGCAGTTCTTC. The gene calls are TRBV7-2 and TRBJ2-1; unclear D gene. Germline CDR1 reads SGHTA; CDR2 reads FQGNSA. The V gene lost 5 bases and the J gene lost 12 bases, with 17 bases spanning the gap. The CDR3 length is 13 residues.

There are many counts of this clonotype. This rearrangement joins TRBV3-1 to TRBJ2-3; 7 bases line up with TRBD2. This CDR3 spans 11 amino acids. Germline V gene sequence: CDR1 LGHDT, CDR2 YNNKEL (reference sequence). V shed 3 bases, J shed 14 bases, and the junction held 5 bases outside the gene matches. The CDR3 region has the DNA TGTGCCAGCAGCCAGGGACTAAAGCCGTATTTT. It specifies CASSQGLKPYF.

This clonotype was seen at least ten times. J is TRBJ2-6 and V is TRBV12-3 or TRBV12-4; D not certain. CDR3 length: 15 amino acids. Between the trimmed V and J ends, which lost 6 bases and 5 bases, there was a span of 14 bases. In DNA form, the CDR3 reads TGTGCCAGCAGCATGGCCCCGTTACGGGCCAACGTCCTGACTTTC. It codes for CASSMAPLRANVLTF.

There are many counts of this clonotype. The chain employs TRBV20-1 and TRBJ2-1, with 7 bases matching TRBD2. The length of the CDR3 is 14 residues. After removal of 5 bases from V and 3 bases from J, the junction contained 7 bases not matched to a gene. Germline lookup yields CDR1 DFQATT and CDR2 SNEGSKA (reference sequence). Here the CDR3 DNA reads TGCAGTGCTCATCGCCCTAGCGGCTACAATGAGCAGTTCTTC. Translated: CSAHRPSGYNEQFF.

This clonotype came up many times. The V gene is TRBV7-9, the J gene TRBJ2-7; D ambiguous. Germline V gene data show CDR1 as SEHNR and CDR2 as FQNEAQ (reference sequence). Trimming took off 1 base at V and 3 bases at J, with 13 bases between the two ends. The CDR3 totals 15 residues. CDR3 sequence: CASSLDSGVFYEQYF. CDR3 coding DNA: TGTGCCAGCAGCTTAGATTCGGGCGTGTTCTACGAGCAGTACTTC.

In its sample, this clonotype was seen many times. The V call is TRBV18, the J call TRBJ2-5; the D is unclear. CDR1 KGHSH and CDR2 LQKENI come from the germline V gene. The CDR3 totals 11 residues. The V gene lost 8 bases and the J gene lost 2 bases, with 6 bases spanning the gap. The DNA for the CDR3 is TGTGCCAGCAGTCCTCAAGAGACCCAGTACTTC. It specifies CASSPQETQYF.